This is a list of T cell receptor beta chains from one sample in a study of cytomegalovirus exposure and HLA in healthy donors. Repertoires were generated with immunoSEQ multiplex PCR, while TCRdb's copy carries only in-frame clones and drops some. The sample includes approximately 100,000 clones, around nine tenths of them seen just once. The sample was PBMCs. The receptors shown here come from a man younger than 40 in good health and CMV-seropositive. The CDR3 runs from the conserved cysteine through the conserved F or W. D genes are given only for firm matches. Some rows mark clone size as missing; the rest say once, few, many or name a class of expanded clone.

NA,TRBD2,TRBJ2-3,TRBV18,TGTGCCAGCTCACCCCAGCGGGATCGAGGCACAGATACGCAGTATTTT,CASSPQRDRGTDTQYF
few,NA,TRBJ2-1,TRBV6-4,TGTGCCAGCAGTGAATTCGAGATACCCAATGAGCAGTTCTTC,CASSEFEIPNEQFF
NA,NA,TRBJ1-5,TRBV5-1,TGCGCCAGCAGCTTGGGAGACAGAAATCAGCCCCAGCATTTT,CASSLGDRNQPQHF
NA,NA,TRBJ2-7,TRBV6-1,TGTGCCAGCAGCCTATGGGGGCTTGACGAGCAGTACTTC,CASSLWGLDEQYF
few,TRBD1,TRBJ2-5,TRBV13,TGTGCCAGCAGCTCCAGGGGGCTGTTTCAAGAGACCCAGTACTTC,CASSSRGLFQETQYF
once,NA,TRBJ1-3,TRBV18,TGTGCCAGCTCACCCACACCAAACTCTGGAAACACCATATATTTT,CASSPTPNSGNTIYF
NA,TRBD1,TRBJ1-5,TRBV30,TGTGCCTGGAGTTCACTCGACAGGGGCAGGGATCAGCCCCAGCATTTT,CAWSSLDRGRDQPQHF
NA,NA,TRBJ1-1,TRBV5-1,TGCGCCAGCAGCCATGGGACATCCTTGAACACTGAAGCTTTCTTT,CASSHGTSLNTEAFF
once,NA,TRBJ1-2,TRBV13,TGTGCCAGCAGCTTATTAAACTATGGCTACACCTTC,CASSLLNYGYTF
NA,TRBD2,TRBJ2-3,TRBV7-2,TGTGCCAGCAGCTTAGAGGGACTAGGTCCCGATACGCAGTATTTT,CASSLEGLGPDTQYF
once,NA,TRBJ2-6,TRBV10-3,TGTGCCATCAGTGAGTCTGTGGGGCGCCACTCTGGGGCCAACGTCCTGACTTTC,CAISESVGRHSGANVLTF
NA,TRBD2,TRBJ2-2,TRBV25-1,TGTGCCAGCAGTAAAAGACTAGCGGGAGGTATCACCGGGGAGCTGTTTTTT,CASSKRLAGGITGELFF
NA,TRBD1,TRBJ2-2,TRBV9,TGTGCCAGCAGCACCCGGACAGGGAACACCGGGGAGCTGTTTTTT,CASSTRTGNTGELFF
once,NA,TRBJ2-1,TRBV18,TGTGCCAGCTCACCAGCGGACTATGATGAGCAGTTCTTC,CASSPADYDEQFF
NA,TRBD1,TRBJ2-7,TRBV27,TGTGCCAGCAGGGGGACAGCGACCTACGAGCAGTACTTC,CASRGTATYEQYF
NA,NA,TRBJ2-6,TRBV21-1,TGTGCCAGCAGCAAAGAAGCCCGGACAGGGACCAGCTCTGGGGCCAACGTCCTGACTTTC,CASSKEARTGTSSGANVLTF
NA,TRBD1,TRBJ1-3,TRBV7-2,TGTGCCAGCAGCTTAGGGGGAACAGGGGCCTCTGGAAACACCATATATTTT,CASSLGGTGASGNTIYF
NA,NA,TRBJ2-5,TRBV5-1,TGCGCCAGCAGCTTGGGGGTGCCGGGGGAGACCCAGTACTTC,CASSLGVPGETQYF
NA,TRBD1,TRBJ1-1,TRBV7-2,TGTGCCAGCAGTTCTAGCCGGGACAGTTATGAAGCTTTCTTT,CASSSSRDSYEAFF
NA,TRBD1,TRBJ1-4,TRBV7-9,TGTGCCAGCAGCTTCGGGACAGGGAGGGGGTCTAATGAAAAACTGTTTTTT,CASSFGTGRGSNEKLFF
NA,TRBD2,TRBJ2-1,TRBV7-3,TGTGCCAGCAGCCCTAATAGCGGGAGGGCCTATGAGCAGTTCTTC,CASSPNSGRAYEQFF
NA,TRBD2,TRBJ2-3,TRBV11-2,TGTGCCAGCAGCTTAGAACGGACTAGCGATAGCACAGATACGCAGTATTTT,CASSLERTSDSTDTQYF
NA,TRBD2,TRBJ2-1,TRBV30,TGTGCCTGGATGGCCGCGGGAGGCTACAATGAGCAGTTCTTC,CAWMAAGGYNEQFF
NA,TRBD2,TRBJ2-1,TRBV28,TGTGCCAGCAGCACTAGCGGGAGTTACAATGAGCAGTTCTTC,CASSTSGSYNEQFF
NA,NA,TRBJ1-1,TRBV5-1,TGCGCCAGCAGCTCGGACAGAACGAGTAACACTGAAGCTTTCTTT,CASSSDRTSNTEAFF
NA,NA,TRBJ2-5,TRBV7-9,TGTGCCAGCAGCTGGGCGGAGCGGGAGACCCAGTACTTC,CASSWAERETQYF
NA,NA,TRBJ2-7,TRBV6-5,TGTGCCAGCAGTTTTGGGGGGGCGAGCTACGAGCAGTACTTC,CASSFGGASYEQYF
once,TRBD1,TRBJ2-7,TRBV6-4,TGTGCCAGCAGCAAAGGGACAGCCCTCTCCTACGAGCAGTACTTC,CASSKGTALSYEQYF
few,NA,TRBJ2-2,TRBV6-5,TGTGCCAGCAGTTACTCGAGGCATGGAGGCACCGGGGAGCTGTTTTTT,CASSYSRHGGTGELFF
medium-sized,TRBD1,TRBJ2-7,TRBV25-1,TGTGCCAGCAGTGAATCCCCGACAGGGGAGGTAGCCGAGCAGTACTTC,CASSESPTGEVAEQYF
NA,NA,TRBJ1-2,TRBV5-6,TGTGCCAGCAGCTTGGGCCCCAGGGTTCAGGGCAACTATGGCTACACCTTC,CASSLGPRVQGNYGYTF
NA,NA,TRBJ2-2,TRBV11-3,TGTGCCAGCAGCGTCCGCGCCACCGGGGAGCTGTTTTTT,CASSVRATGELFF
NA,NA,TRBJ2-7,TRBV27,TGTGCCAGCAGTCCGTTGACAGCCTCCTACGAGCAGTACTTC,CASSPLTASYEQYF
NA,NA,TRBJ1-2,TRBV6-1,TGTGCCAGCAGTGAAGGGACACCTATGAACTATGGCTACACCTTC,CASSEGTPMNYGYTF
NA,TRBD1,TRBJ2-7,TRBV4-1,TGCGCCAGCAGCTGGGACAGTTCCTACGAGCAGTACTTC,CASSWDSSYEQYF
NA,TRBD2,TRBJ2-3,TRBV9,TGTGCCAGCAGGGAGCTAGCGGGGGGGGATGTGAGGGATACGCAGTATTTT,CASRELAGGDVRDTQYF
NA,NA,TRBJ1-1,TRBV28,TGTGCCAGCAGATGGGGGCAGATCAACACTGAAGCTTTCTTT,CASRWGQINTEAFF
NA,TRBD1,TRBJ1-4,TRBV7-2,TGTGCCAGCAGCCCGACGGGGACAGGGGGATGGGAAAAACTGTTTTTT,CASSPTGTGGWEKLFF
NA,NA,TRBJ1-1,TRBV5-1,TGCGCCAGCACTGGAGGGGAATTAAGCCGGTTGAACACTGAAGCTTTCTTT,CASTGGELSRLNTEAFF
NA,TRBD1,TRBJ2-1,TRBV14,TGTGCCAGCAGCCAAGCGGACAGGGGTAATGAGCAGTTCTTC,CASSQADRGNEQFF
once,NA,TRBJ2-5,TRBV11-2,TGTGCCAGCAGCTTAGCTAGGACCCAGTACTTC,CASSLARTQYF
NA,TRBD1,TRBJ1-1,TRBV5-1,TGCGCCAGCAGCCGCGACAGGGTGAACACTGAAGCTTTCTTT,CASSRDRVNTEAFF
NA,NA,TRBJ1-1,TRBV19,TGTGCCAGTAGTATTTCAGCGGACACTGAAGCTTTCTTT,CASSISADTEAFF
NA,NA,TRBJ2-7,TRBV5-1,TGCGCCAGCAGCTCCAGGGCGGCGAAGAACGAGCAGTACTTC,CASSSRAAKNEQYF
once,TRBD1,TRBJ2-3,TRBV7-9,TGTGCCAGCAGACTGGGACAGGGGGTAGATACGCAGTATTTT,CASRLGQGVDTQYF